This T cell receptor beta chain was obtained from a study of CD8+ T cells in alopecia areata. Study-level information: The duration of tofacitinib was 6 to 18 months, with 6 months off drug afterward. Whole-study results and caveats: Higher clonality and more expanded CD8+ clones appeared in lesional than normal scalp.

Per the germline V gene, CDR1 is GTSNPN and CDR2 is SVGIG (reference sequence). The CDR3 contains 14 residues. The germline V and J ends were trimmed by 5 bases and 9 bases, with 20 bases remaining between them. The count of this clone is one. Its antigen remains unknown. Reverse transcription of extracted RNA yielded cDNA, which provided the sequencing template. Sequencing used immunoSEQ multiplex PCR; TCRdb keeps in-frame clones, though not all of them. Altogether around 250,000 clones are present, less than 80% being singletons, with the ten largest covering around 1.2%. V is TRBV30 and J is TRBJ1-5; a possible D gene is TRBD1 (6 bases). The receptor was derived from a human donor with alopecia areata. Sequencing used CD4+ T cells sorted from blood, obtained at week 0. This CDR3 is CAWGRDTAAGPQHF. The CDR3 DNA reads as TGTGCCTGGGGCCGGGACACCGCGGCAGGGCCCCAGCATTTT.